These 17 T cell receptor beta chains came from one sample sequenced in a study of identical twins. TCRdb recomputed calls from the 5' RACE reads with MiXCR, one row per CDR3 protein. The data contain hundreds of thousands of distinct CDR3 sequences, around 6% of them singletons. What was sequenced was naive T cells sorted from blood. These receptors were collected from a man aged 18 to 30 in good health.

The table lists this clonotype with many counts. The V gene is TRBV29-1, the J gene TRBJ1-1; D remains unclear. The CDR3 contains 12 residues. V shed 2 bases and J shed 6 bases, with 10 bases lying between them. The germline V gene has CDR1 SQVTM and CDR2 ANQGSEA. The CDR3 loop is CSVEWHRAEAFF. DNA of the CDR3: TGCAGCGTTGAATGGCACCGGGCTGAAGCTTTCTTT.

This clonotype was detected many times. CDR3 DNA: TGCAGTGCCGTAGGACTCAACAATGAGCAGTTCTTC. This encodes CSAVGLNNEQFF. The chain has TRBV20-1 and TRBJ2-1; D possibly corresponds to TRBD2 (5 bases). The CDR3 length is 12 residues. Germline-derived CDR1 and CDR2 are DFQATT and SNEGSKA (reference sequence). Trimming shortened V by 6 bases and J by 5 bases, and 11 bases separated the two germline ends.

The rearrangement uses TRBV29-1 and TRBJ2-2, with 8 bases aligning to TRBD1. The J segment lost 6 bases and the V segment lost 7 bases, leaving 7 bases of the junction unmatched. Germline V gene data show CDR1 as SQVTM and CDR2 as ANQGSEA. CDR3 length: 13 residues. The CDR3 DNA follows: TGCAGCGCCGGGACAGGTCTGTCCGGGGAGCTGTTTTTT. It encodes CSAGTGLSGELFF.

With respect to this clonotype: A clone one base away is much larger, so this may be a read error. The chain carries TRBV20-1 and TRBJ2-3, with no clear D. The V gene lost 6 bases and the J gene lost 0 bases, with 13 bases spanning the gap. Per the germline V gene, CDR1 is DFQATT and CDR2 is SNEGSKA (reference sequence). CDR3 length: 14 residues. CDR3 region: CSAGLKPSTDTQYF. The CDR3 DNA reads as TGCAGTGCCGGGCTTAAACCTAGCACAGATACGCAGTATTTT.

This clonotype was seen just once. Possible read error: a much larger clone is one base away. CDR3 loop: CASIEGGRGYNEQFF. The CDR3 bases are TGTGCCAGCATTGAAGGCGGGAGGGGCTACAATGAGCAGTTCTTC. The genes are TRBV2 and TRBJ2-1; 9 nucleotides agree with TRBD2. Germline V lookup: CDR1 SNHLY, CDR2 FYNNEI. The CDR3 has 15 amino acids.

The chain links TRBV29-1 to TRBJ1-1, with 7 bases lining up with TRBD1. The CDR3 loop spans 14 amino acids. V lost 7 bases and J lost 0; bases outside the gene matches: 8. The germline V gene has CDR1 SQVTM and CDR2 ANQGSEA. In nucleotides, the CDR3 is TGCAGCGATGGGTGGGGACAGTTGAACACTGAAGCTTTCTTT. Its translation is CSDGWGQLNTEAFF.

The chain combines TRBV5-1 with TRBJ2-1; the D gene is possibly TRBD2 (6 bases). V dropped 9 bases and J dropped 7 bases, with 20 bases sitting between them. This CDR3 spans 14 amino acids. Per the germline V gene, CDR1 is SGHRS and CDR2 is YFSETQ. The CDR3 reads CATSFGGAGNEQFF. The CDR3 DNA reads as TGCGCCACCTCGTTTGGAGGGGCGGGGAATGAGCAGTTCTTC.

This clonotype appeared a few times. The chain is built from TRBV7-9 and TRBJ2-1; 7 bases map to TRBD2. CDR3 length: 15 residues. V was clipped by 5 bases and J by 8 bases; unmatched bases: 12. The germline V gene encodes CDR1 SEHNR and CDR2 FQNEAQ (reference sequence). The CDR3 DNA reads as TGTGCCAGCAGCCCGCTAGGGAGGGGAATTGATGAGCAGTTCTTC. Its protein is CASSPLGRGIDEQFF.

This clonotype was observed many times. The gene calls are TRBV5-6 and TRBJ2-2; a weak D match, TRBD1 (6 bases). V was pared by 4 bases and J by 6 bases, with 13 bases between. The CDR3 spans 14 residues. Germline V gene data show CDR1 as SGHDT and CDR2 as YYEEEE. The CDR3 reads CASSRNRVPGELFF. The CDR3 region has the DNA TGTGCCAGCAGCCGCAACAGGGTACCCGGGGAGCTGTTTTTT.

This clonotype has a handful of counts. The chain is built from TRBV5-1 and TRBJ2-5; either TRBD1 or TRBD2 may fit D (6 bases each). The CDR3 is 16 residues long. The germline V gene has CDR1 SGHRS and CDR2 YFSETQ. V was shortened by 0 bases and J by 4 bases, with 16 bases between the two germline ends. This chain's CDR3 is CASSLGLRGDGETQYF. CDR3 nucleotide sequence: TGCGCCAGCAGCTTGGGCCTGAGGGGGGACGGAGAGACCCAGTACTTC. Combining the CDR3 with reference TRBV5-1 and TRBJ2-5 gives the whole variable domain KAGVTQTPRYLIKTRGQQVTLSCSPISGHRSVSWYQQTPGQGLQFLFEYFSETQRNKGNFPGRFSGRQFSNSRSEMNVSTLELGDSALYLCASSLGLRGDGETQYFGPGTRLLVL.

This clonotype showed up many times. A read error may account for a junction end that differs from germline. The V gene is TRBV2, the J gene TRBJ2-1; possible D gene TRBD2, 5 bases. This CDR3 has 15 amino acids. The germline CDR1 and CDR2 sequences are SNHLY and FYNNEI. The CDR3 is CASIESGNSYNEQFF. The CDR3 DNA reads TGTGCCAGCATTGAAAGCGGCAACTCCTACAATGAGCAGTTCTTC. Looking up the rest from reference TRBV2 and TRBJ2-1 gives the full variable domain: EPEVTQTPSHQVTQMGQEVILRCVPISNHLYFYWYRQILGQKVEFLVSFYNNEISEKSEIFDDQFSVERPDGSNFTLKIRSTKLEDSAMYFCASIESGNSYNEQFFGPGTRLTVL.

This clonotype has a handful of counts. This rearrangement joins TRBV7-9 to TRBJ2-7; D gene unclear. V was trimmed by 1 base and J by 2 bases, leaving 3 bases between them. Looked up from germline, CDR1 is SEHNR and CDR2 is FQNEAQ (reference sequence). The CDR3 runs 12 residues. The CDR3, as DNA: TGTGCCAGCAGCTTAGAGCCCTACGAGCAGTACGTC. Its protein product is CASSLEPYEQYV.

CDR3 sequence: CASSFQRDGELFF. DNA for the CDR3: TGTGCCAGCAGTTTTCAGAGGGACGGGGAGCTGTTTTTT. This chain uses TRBV27 with TRBJ2-2; a possible D gene is TRBD2 (5 bases). CDR1 is MNHEY, CDR2 SMNVEV, per germline (reference sequence). CDR3 length: 13 amino acids. The V gene lost 3 bases and the J gene lost 7 bases, with 9 bases spanning the gap.

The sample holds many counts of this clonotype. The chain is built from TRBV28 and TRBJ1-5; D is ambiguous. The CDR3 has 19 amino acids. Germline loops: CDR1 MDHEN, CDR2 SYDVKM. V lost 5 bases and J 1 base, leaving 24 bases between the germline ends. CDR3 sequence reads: CASSPFPGMEIRSNQPQHF. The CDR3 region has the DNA TGTGCCAGCAGTCCCTTCCCGGGGATGGAGATTCGGAGCAATCAGCCCCAGCATTTT.

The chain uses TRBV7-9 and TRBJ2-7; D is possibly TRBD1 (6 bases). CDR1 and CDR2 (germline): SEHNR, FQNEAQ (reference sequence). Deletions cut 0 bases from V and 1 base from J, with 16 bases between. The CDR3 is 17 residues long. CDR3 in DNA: TGTGCCAGCAGCTTAGCGGCGGACCGGGACAAGTCCTACGAGCAGTACTTC. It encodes CASSLAADRDKSYEQYF.

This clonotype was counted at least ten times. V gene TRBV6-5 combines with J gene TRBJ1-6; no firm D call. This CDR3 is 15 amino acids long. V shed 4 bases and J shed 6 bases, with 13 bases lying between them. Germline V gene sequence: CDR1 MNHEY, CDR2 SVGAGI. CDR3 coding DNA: TGTGCCAGCAGTTCGAGCGTCTTACTTAATTCACCCCTCCACTTT. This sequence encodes CASSSSVLLNSPLHF.

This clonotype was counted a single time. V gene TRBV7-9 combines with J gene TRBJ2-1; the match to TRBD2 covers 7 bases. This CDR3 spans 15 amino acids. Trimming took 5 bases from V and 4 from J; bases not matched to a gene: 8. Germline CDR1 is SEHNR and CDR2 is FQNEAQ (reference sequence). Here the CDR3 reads CASSPRLALYNEQFF. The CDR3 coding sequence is TGTGCCAGCAGCCCGCGACTAGCTCTTTACAATGAGCAGTTCTTC.